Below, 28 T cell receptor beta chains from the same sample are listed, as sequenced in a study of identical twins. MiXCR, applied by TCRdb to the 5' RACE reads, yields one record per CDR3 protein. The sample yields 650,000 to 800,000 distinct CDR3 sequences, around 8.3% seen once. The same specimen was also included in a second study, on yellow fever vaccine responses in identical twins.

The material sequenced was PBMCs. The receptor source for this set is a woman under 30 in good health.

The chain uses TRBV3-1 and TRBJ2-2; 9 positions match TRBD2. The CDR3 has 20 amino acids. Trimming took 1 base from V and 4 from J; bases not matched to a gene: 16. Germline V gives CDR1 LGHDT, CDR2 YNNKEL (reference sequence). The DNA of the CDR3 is TGTGCCAGCAGCCAAGTGCCTGCGCGGGAGGGGACTGCGATCACCGGGGAGCTGTTTTTT. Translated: CASSQVPAREGTAITGELFF.

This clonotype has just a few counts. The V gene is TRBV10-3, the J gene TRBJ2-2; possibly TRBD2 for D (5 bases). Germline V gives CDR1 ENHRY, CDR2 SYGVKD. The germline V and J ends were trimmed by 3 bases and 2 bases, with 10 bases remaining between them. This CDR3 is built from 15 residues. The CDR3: CAISEFGENTGELFF. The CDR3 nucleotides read TGTGCCATCAGTGAATTCGGGGAAAACACCGGGGAGCTGTTTTTT.

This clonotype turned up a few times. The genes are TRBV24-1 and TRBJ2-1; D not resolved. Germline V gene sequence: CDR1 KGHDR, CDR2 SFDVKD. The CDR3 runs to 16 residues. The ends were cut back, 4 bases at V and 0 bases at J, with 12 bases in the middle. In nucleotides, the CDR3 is TGTGCCACCAGTGAAGGGCCCCTAAGCTCCTACAATGAGCAGTTCTTC. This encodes CATSEGPLSSYNEQFF.

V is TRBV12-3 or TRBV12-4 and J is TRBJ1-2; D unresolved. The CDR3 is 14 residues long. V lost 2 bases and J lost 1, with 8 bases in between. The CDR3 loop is CASSLSRNNYGYTF. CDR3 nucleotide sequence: TGTGCCAGCAGTTTATCTCGAAATAACTATGGCTACACCTTC.

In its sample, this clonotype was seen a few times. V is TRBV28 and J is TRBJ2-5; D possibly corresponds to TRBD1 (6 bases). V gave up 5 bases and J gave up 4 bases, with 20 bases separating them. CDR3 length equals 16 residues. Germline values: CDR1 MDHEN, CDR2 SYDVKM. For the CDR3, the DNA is TGTGCCAGCAGTCCACGACAGGCCCTTCGTGTAGAGACCCAGTACTTC. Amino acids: CASSPRQALRVETQYF.

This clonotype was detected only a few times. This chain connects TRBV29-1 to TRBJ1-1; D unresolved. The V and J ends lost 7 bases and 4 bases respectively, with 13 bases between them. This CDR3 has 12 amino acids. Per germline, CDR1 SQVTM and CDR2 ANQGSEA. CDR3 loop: CSARREGTEAFF. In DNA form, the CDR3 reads TGCAGCGCCAGGAGGGAGGGCACTGAAGCTTTCTTT.

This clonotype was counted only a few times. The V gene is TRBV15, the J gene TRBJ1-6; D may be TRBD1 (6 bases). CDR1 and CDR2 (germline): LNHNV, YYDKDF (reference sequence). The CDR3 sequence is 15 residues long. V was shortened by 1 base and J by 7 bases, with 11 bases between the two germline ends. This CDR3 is CATSRGQGRNSPLHF. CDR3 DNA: TGTGCCACCAGCAGAGGGCAGGGGAGGAATTCACCCCTCCACTTT. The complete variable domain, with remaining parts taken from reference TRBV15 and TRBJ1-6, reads DAMVIQNPRYQVTQFGKPVTLSCSQTLNHNVMYWYQQKSSQAPKLLFHYYDKDFNNEADTPDNFQSRRPNTSFCFLDIRSPGLGDTAMYLCATSRGQGRNSPLHFGNGTRLTVT.

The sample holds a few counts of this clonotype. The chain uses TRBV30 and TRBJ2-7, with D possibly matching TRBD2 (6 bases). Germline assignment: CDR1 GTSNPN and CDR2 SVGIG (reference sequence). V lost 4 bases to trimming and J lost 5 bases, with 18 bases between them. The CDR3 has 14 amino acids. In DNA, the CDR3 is TGTGCCTGGAACCCGGGGGATAGGCGCCACGAGCAGTACTTC. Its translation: CAWNPGDRRHEQYF.

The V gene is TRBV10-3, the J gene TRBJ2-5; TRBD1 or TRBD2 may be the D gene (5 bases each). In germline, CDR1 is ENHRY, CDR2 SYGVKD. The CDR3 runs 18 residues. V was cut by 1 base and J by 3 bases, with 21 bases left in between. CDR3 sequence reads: CAISELGTGRGLEETQYF. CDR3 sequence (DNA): TGTGCCATCAGTGAGTTAGGGACGGGACGTGGACTCGAAGAGACCCAGTACTTC.

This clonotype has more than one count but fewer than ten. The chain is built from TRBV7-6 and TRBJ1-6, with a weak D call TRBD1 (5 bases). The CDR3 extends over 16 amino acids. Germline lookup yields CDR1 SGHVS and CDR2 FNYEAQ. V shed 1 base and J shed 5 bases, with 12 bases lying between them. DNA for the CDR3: TGTGCCAGCAGCTTAGGGGGGGTTGGTAATAATTCACCCCTCCACTTT. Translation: CASSLGGVGNNSPLHF.

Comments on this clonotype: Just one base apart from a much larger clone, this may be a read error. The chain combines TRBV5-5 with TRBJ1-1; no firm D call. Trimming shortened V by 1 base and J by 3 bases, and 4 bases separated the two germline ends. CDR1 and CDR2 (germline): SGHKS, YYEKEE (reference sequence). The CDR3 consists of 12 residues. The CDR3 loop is CASSLKDTEAFF. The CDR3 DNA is TGTGCCAGCAGCTTGAAGGACACTGAAGCTTTCTTT.

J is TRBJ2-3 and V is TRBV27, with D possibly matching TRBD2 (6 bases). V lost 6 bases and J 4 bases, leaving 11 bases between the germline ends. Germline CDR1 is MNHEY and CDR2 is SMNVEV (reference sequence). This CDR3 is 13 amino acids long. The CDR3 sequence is CASRPRLADTQYF. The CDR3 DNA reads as TGTGCCAGCAGACCTAGACTAGCAGATACGCAGTATTTT.

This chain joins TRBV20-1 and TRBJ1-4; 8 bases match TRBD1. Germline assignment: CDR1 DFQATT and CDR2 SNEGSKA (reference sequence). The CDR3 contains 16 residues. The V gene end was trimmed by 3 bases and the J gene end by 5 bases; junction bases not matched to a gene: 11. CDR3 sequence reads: CSARAQGAEENEKLFF. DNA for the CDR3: TGCAGTGCTAGGGCCCAGGGGGCAGAGGAAAATGAAAAACTGTTTTTT.

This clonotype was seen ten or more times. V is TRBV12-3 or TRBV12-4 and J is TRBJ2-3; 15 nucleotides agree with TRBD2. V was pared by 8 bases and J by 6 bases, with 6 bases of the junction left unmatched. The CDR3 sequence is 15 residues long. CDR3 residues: CASRGLAGGRDTQYF. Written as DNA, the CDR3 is TGTGCCAGCCGAGGACTAGCGGGAGGGAGGGATACGCAGTATTTT.

The CDR3 DNA reads TGCAGTGCTAGACCCCCCCGGGGACTACCACACAATGAGCAGTTCTTC. Its translation: CSARPPRGLPHNEQFF. The chain joins TRBV20-1 to TRBJ2-1, with 7 bases identical to TRBD2. The CDR3 spans 16 residues. With V trimmed by 2 bases and J by 5 bases, 12 bases remained unmatched. Germline assignment: CDR1 DFQATT and CDR2 SNEGSKA (reference sequence).

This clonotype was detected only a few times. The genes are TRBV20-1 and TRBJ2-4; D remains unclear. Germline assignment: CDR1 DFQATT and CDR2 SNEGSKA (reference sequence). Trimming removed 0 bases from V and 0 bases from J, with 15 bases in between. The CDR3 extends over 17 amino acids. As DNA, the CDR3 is TGCAGTGCTAGAGATCGTTTGGGATTGCTAGCCAAAAACATTCAGTACTTC. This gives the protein CSARDRLGLLAKNIQYF.

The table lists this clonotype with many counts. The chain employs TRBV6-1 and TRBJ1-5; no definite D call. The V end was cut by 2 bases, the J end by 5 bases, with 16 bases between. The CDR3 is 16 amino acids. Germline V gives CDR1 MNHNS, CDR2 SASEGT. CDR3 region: CASSESRGRVDQPQHF. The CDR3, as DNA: TGTGCCAGCAGTGAATCCCGAGGACGGGTCGATCAGCCCCAGCATTTT.

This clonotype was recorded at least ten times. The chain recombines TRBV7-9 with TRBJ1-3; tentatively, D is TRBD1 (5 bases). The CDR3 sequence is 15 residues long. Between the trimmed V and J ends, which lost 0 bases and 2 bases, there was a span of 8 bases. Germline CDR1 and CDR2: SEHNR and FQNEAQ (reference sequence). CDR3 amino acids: CASSLAGHPGNTIYF. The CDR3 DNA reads TGTGCCAGCAGCTTAGCAGGACATCCTGGAAACACCATATATTTT. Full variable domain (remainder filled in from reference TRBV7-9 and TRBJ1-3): DTGVSQNPRHKITKRGQNVTFRCDPISEHNRLYWYRQTLGQGPEFLTYFQNEAQLEKSRLLSDRFSAERPKGSFSTLEIQRTEQGDSAMYLCASSLAGHPGNTIYFGEGSWLTVV.

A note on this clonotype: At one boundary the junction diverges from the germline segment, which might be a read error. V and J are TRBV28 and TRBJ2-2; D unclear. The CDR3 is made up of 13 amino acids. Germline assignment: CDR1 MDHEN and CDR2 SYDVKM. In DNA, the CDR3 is TGTGTCAGCAGCGAGACGAGAGAGGGGGAGCTGTTTTTT. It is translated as CVSSETREGELFF.

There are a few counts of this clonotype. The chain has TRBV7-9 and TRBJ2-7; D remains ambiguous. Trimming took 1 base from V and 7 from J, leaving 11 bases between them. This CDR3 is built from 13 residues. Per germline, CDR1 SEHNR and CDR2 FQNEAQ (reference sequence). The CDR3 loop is CASSLEALGEQYF. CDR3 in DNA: TGTGCCAGCAGCTTAGAAGCCCTCGGGGAGCAGTACTTC.

Written as DNA, the CDR3 is TGTGCCAGCAGCGTCGGGACTCTTCCCGGGGAGCTGTTTTTT. It translates to CASSVGTLPGELFF. The chain employs TRBV9 and TRBJ2-2, with D possibly TRBD2 on 6 matching bases. CDR1 and CDR2 from the germline V gene are SGDLS and YYNGEE. V was pared by 2 bases and J by 6 bases, with 11 bases between. The CDR3 runs to 14 residues.

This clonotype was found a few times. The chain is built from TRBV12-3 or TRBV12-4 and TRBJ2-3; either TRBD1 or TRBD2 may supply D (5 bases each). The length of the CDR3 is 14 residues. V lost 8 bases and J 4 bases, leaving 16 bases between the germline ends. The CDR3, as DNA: TGTGCCAGCTTCATTCTTGAGGGGCCAGATACGCAGTATTTT. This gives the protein CASFILEGPDTQYF.

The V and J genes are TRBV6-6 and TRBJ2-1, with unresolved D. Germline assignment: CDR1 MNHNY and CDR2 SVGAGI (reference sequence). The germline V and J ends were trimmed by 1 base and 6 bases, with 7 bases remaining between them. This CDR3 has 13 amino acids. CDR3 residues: CASSYYAGNEQFF. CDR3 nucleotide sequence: TGTGCCAGCAGTTACTACGCAGGCAATGAGCAGTTCTTC.

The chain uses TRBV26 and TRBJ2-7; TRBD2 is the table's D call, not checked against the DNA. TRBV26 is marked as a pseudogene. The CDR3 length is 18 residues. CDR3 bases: TGTGCCTGCAGTTCGAACCATGGCCTGGGACTAGCGGCTTACGAGCAGTACTTC. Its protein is CACSSNHGLGLAAYEQYF.

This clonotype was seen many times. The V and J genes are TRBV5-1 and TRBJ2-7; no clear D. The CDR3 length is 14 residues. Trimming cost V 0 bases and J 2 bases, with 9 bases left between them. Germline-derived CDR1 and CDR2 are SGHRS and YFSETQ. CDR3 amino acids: CASSLGAGTYEQYF. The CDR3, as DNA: TGCGCCAGCAGCTTGGGTGCAGGAACCTACGAGCAGTACTTC.

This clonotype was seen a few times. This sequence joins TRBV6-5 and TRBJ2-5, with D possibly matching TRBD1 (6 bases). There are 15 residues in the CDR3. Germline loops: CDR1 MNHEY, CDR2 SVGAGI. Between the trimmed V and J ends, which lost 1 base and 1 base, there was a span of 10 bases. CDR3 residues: CASSYLQGPQETQYF. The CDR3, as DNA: TGTGCCAGCAGTTACTTACAGGGCCCCCAAGAGACCCAGTACTTC.

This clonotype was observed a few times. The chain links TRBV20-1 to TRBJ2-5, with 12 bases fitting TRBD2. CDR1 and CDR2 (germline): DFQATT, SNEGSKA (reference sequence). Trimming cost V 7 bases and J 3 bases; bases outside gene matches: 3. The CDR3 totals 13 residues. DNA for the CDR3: TGCAGTGAACTAGCGGGGGGAGAAGAGACCCAGTACTTC. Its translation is CSELAGGEETQYF.

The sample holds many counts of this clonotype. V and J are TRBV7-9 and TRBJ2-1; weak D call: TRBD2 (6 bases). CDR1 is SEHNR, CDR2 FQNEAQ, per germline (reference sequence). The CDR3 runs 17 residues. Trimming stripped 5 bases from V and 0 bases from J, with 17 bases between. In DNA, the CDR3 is TGTGCCAGCAGCCTGGGGGGTACAGTAAGCTCCTACAATGAGCAGTTCTTC. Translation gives CASSLGGTVSSYNEQFF.